This is a list of T cell receptor beta chains from one sample in a study of radiotherapy plus CTLA-4 blockade in lung cancer. Some clones are missing from TCRdb's copy, which holds only in-frame ones; the method was immunoSEQ multiplex PCR. Of some 38,000 clones listed, 70% to 80% were seen once; the top ten hold almost 9%. The sample was peripheral blood, taken from a patient treated with radiotherapy plus ipilimumab. The receptors derive from a human donor with non-small cell lung cancer who had stable disease on radiotherapy plus ipilimumab. CDR3s include the opening cysteine and the closing phenylalanine or tryptophan. The D gene is left open where the match is weak. Size is omitted from some rows. Given values are once, few, many or a class for expanded clones.

D	size	V	J	CDR3	DNA
NA	medium-sized	TRBV6-1	TRBJ2-7	CASSVVAVAHEQYF	TGTGCCAGCAGCGTAGTAGCTGTCGCCCACGAGCAGTACTTC
TRBD2	NA	TRBV14	TRBJ2-5	CASSRVAGRQETQYF	TGTGCCAGCAGCCGGGTAGCGGGAAGGCAAGAGACCCAGTACTTC
NA	NA	TRBV27	TRBJ2-7	CASSFRDGTYEQYF	TGTGCCAGCAGTTTCCGGGACGGGACCTACGAGCAGTACTTC
NA	NA	TRBV19	TRBJ1-1	CASSTQGKGTEAFF	TGTGCCAGTAGTACACAGGGTAAGGGCACTGAAGCTTTCTTT
NA	NA	TRBV6-5	TRBJ1-6	CASSYAGGNNSPLHF	TGTGCCAGCAGTTATGCGGGGGGAAATAATTCACCCCTCCACTTT
NA	NA	TRBV27	TRBJ2-7	CASSFQQTYEQYF	TGTGCCAGCAGTTTTCAACAGACCTACGAGCAGTACTTC
NA	once	TRBV2	TRBJ2-3	CASSGRGPDTQYF	TGTGCCAGCAGTGGGCGGGGGCCAGATACGCAGTATTTT
NA	NA	TRBV5-4	TRBJ2-5	CASSLSGSQETQYF	TGTGCCAGCAGCTTATCCGGGAGCCAAGAGACCCAGTACTTC
NA	NA	TRBV19	TRBJ1-4	CASKTGGIEKLFF	TGTGCCAGTAAAACAGGTGGGATTGAAAAACTGTTTTTT
TRBD1	NA	TRBV11-3	TRBJ2-1	CASSLTGGKGYNEQFF	TGTGCCAGCAGCTTGACAGGGGGCAAGGGGTACAATGAGCAGTTCTTC
NA	NA	TRBV5-1	TRBJ2-3	CASSLVGSGVADTQYF	TGCGCCAGCAGCTTGGTTGGTAGCGGAGTGGCAGATACGCAGTATTTT
NA	NA	TRBV7-2	TRBJ1-5	CASSLVGSPNQPQHF	TGTGCCAGCAGCTTAGTGGGCAGCCCGAATCAGCCCCAGCATTTT
TRBD2	NA	TRBV6-1	TRBJ2-3	CASSEGAGGRTDTQYF	TGTGCCAGCAGTGAAGGAGCGGGGGGCCGCACAGATACGCAGTATTTT
NA	NA	TRBV5-1	TRBJ2-2	CASSPGGANTGELFF	TGCGCCAGCAGTCCGGGCGGAGCGAACACCGGGGAGCTGTTTTTT
NA	NA	TRBV2	TRBJ1-4	CASSVRLATNEKLFF	TGTGCCAGCAGTGTACGGTTAGCAACTAATGAAAAACTGTTTTTT
TRBD1	once	TRBV28	TRBJ1-3	CASSPPWAGQGRGNTIYF	TGTGCCAGCAGCCCCCCATGGGCGGGACAGGGAAGGGGAAACACCATATATTTT
NA	once	TRBV2	TRBJ1-6	CASSYTPTPLHF	TGTGCCAGCAGTTACACGCCCACACCCCTCCACTTT
NA	NA	TRBV7-9	TRBJ2-6	CASILDGGANVLTF	TGTGCCAGCATTCTGGATGGCGGGGCCAACGTCCTGACTTTC
NA	few	TRBV4-3	TRBJ1-1	CASSQDLNTEAFF	TGCGCCAGCAGCCAAGACCTGAACACTGAAGCTTTCTTT
NA	NA	TRBV18	TRBJ2-5	CASSLSETLYQETQYF	TGTGCCAGCTCACTTTCCGAAACTCTATACCAAGAGACCCAGTACTTC
TRBD1	few	TRBV7-2	TRBJ2-7	CASSNPTGTLRGQYF	TGTGCCAGCAGCAACCCGACAGGGACCCTACGGGGGCAGTACTTC
NA	NA	TRBV19	TRBJ1-5	CASSIAGVGAGQPQHF	TGTGCCAGTAGTATAGCAGGGGTCGGGGCTGGTCAGCCCCAGCATTTT
NA	NA	TRBV5-5	TRBJ2-7	CASSLPGSTDWQHF	TGTGCCAGCAGCTTGCCAGGGTCGACGGACTGGCAGCACTTC
NA	NA	TRBV18	TRBJ1-1	CASSPDISNTEAFF	TGTGCCAGCTCACCCGACATCTCGAACACTGAAGCTTTCTTT
NA	NA	TRBV6-1	TRBJ1-5	CASSVQGNQPQHF	TGTGCCAGCAGTGTCCAGGGGAATCAGCCCCAGCATTTT
NA	NA	TRBV7-9	TRBJ1-2	CASSSQGTSYGYTF	TGTGCCAGCAGCTCACAGGGTACCTCCTATGGCTACACCTTC
TRBD1	NA	TRBV19	TRBJ1-6	CASNPTGVNSPLHF	TGTGCCAGTAACCCGACAGGGGTCAATTCACCCCTCCACTTT
NA	NA	TRBV5-1	TRBJ2-1	CASSSDGYNEQFF	TGCGCCAGCAGCTCGGACGGTTACAATGAGCAGTTCTTC
NA	NA	TRBV19	TRBJ1-1	CASSIGQSLTEAFF	TGTGCCAGTAGTATAGGGCAGAGCCTCACTGAAGCTTTCTTT
TRBD1	few	TRBV5-4	TRBJ1-1	CASSRSGTGVMNTEAFF	TGTGCCAGCAGCCGCTCCGGGACAGGGGTTATGAACACTGAAGCTTTCTTT
NA	NA	TRBV28	TRBJ1-5	CASSQQGDQPQHF	TGTGCCAGCAGTCAACAGGGCGACCAGCCCCAGCATTTT
NA	once	TRBV2	TRBJ1-6	CASSEGRGRSPLHF	TGTGCCAGCAGTGAAGGCAGGGGAAGGTCACCCCTCCACTTT
NA	NA	TRBV5-1	TRBJ1-1	CASSLQSSGEAFF	TGCGCCAGCAGCTTACAATCAAGCGGTGAAGCTTTCTTT
TRBD1	NA	TRBV11-2	TRBJ1-5	CASSLGRRGLNQPQHF	TGTGCCAGCAGCTTAGGACGGAGGGGGCTCAATCAGCCCCAGCATTTT
TRBD1	NA	TRBV5-6	TRBJ2-5	CASGLVDRGRETQYF	TGTGCCAGCGGCTTAGTAGACAGGGGGAGAGAGACCCAGTACTTC
TRBD1	NA	TRBV6-1	TRBJ2-2	CASRVRDRGTGELFF	TGTGCCAGCAGGGTTCGGGACAGGGGAACCGGGGAGCTGTTTTTT
NA	NA	TRBV6-5	TRBJ2-1	CASSTRQFSYNEQFF	TGTGCCAGCAGTACAAGACAGTTCTCCTACAATGAGCAGTTCTTC
NA	NA	TRBV5-6	TRBJ1-5	CASSFGGQPQHF	TGTGCCAGCAGCTTCGGGGGGCAGCCCCAGCATTTT
NA	few	TRBV30	TRBJ1-2	CASLWGNYGYTF	TGTGCCTCTCTATGGGGGAACTATGGCTACACCTTC
TRBD1	NA	TRBV5-4	TRBJ1-6	CASSPLSDRGHSPLHF	TGTGCCAGCAGCCCTCTTTCCGACAGGGGGCATTCACCCCTCCACTTT
NA	NA	TRBV5-1	TRBJ1-1	CASSLGSQGFNTEAFF	TGCGCCAGCAGCTTGGGATCTCAGGGGTTTAACACTGAAGCTTTCTTT
NA	few	TRBV6-1	TRBJ1-5	CASSEGQGQNQPQHF	TGTGCCAGCAGCGAGGGGCAGGGGCAAAATCAGCCCCAGCATTTT
NA	NA	TRBV19	TRBJ2-5	CASSIDLETQYF	TGTGCCAGTAGTATAGATTTGGAGACCCAGTACTTC
NA	NA	TRBV6-1	TRBJ1-2	CASSELGASGGGYTF	TGTGCCAGCAGTGAACTGGGAGCTTCGGGTGGTGGCTACACCTTC
TRBD1	NA	TRBV19	TRBJ1-5	CASTPDRQQPQHF	TGTGCCAGTACCCCGGACAGGCAACAGCCCCAGCATTTT
TRBD1	NA	TRBV29-1	TRBJ1-2	CSDGQGHGYTF	TGCAGCGATGGACAGGGGCATGGCTACACCTTC
NA	NA	TRBV5-1	TRBJ2-1	CASSYGTVNNEQFF	TGCGCCAGCAGCTACGGGACGGTTAACAATGAGCAGTTCTTC
NA	NA	TRBV7-6	TRBJ1-1	CASSQGPNTEAFF	TGTGCCAGCAGCCAAGGCCCGAACACTGAAGCTTTCTTT